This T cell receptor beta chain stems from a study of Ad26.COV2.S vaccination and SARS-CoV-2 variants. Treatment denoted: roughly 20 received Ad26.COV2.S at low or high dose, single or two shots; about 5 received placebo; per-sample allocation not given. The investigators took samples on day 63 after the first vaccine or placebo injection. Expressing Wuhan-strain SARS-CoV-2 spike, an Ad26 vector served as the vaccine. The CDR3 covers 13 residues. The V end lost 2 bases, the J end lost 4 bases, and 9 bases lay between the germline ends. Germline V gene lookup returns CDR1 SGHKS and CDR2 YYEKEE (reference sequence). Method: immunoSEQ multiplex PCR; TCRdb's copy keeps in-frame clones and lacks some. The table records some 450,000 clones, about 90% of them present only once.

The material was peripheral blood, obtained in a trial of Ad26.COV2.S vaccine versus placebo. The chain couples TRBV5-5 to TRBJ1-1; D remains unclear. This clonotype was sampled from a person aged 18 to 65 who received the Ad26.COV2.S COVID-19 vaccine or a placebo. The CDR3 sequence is CASSFIKGTEAFF. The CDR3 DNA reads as TGTGCCAGCAGCTTCATAAAGGGCACTGAAGCTTTCTTT.